The clone carrying this T cell receptor (beta chain) was detected only a few times. The data were obtained in a study of blood T cells in healthy people across ages. Donors each provided ten milliliters of peripheral blood. With a J-beta primer mix and a sample-barcoded 5' primer, a second PCR ran about 7 to 11 cycles. A single record per CDR3 protein comes from TCRdb applying MiXCR to the 5' RACE reads. The repertoire has about 1 million distinct CDR3 sequences, less than 50% of them found once; the top ten carry under 20%. This clonotype was sampled from a woman aged 55-70 years in good health. Sequencing used blood.

CDR3 DNA sequence: TGCGCCAGCAGATCGGACGGAGGCACTGAAGCTTTCTTT. Protein product: CASRSDGGTEAFF. The chain couples TRBV5-1 to TRBJ1-1; D unclear. This CDR3 spans 13 amino acids. Between the trimmed V and J ends, which lost 5 bases and 4 bases, there was a span of 12 bases. The germline V gene encodes CDR1 SGHRS and CDR2 YFSETQ. Complete variable domain (other parts from reference TRBV5-1 and TRBJ1-1): KAGVTQTPRYLIKTRGQQVTLSCSPISGHRSVSWYQQTPGQGLQFLFEYFSETQRNKGNFPGRFSGRQFSNSRSEMNVSTLELGDSALYLCASRSDGGTEAFFGQGTRLTVV.